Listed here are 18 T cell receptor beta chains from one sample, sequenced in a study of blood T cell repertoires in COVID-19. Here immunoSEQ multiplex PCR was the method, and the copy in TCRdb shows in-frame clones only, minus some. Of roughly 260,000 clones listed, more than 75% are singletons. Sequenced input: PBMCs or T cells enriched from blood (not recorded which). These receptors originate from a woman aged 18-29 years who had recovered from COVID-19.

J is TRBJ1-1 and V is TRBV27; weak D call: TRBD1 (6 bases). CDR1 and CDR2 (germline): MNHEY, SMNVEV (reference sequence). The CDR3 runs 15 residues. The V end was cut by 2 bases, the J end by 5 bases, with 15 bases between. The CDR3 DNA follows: TGTGCCAGCAGTTTAGAGACAGGTCCCGGAACTGAAGCTTTCTTT. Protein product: CASSLETGPGTEAFF.

Written as DNA, the CDR3 is TGTGCCAGCAGCTTTAGGTGGCTAGCGGGGGCCTACGAGCAGTACTTC. As protein: CASSFRWLAGAYEQYF. This rearrangement joins TRBV11-3 to TRBJ2-7; 10 nucleotides match TRBD2. Germline loops: CDR1 SGHNT, CDR2 YENEEA. V was clipped by 3 bases and J by 2 bases; unmatched bases: 7. The CDR3 covers 16 residues.

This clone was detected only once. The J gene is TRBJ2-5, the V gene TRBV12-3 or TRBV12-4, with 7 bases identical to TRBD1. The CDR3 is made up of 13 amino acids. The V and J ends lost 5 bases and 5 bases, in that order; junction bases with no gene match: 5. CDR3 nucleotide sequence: TGTGCCAGCAGTGGGACAGTCTTGGAGACCCAGTACTTC. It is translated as CASSGTVLETQYF.

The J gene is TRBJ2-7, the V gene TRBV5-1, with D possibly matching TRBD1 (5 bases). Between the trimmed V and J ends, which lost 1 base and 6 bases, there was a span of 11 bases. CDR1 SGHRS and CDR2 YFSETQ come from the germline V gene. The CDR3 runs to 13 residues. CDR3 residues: CASSLTGSGEQYF. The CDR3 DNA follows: TGCGCCAGCAGCTTGACAGGTTCAGGCGAGCAGTACTTC.

DNA for the CDR3: TGTGCCAGTAGTATACTGATTGTGGGGGCGGGCGGCAATCAGCCCCAGCATTTT. Translating it yields CASSILIVGAGGNQPQHF. The V and J genes are TRBV19 and TRBJ1-5, with D tentatively TRBD1 (6 bases). The V end lost 2 bases, the J end lost 2 bases, and 19 bases lay between the germline ends. Germline V gene sequence: CDR1 LNHDA, CDR2 SQIVND (reference sequence). The CDR3 runs 18 residues.

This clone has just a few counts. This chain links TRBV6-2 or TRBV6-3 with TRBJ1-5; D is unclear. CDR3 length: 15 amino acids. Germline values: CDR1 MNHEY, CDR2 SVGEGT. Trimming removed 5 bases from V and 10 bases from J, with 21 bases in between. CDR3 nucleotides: TGTGCCAGCAGTATAGGAGGAGGATTGGTGGCACCCCAGCATTTT. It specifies CASSIGGGLVAPQHF.

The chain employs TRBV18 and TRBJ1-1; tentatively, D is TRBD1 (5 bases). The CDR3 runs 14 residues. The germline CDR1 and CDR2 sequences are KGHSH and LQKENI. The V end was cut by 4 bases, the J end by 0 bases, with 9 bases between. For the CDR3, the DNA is TGTGCCAGCTCACTGGGGGGGTTGAACACTGAAGCTTTCTTT. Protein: CASSLGGLNTEAFF.

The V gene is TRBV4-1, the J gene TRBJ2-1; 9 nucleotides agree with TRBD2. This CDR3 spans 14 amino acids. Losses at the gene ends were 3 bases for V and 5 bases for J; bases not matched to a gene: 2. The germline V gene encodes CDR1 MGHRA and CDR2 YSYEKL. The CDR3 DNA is TGCGCCAGCAGCCATCGCGGGGGGGACAATGAGCAGTTCTTC. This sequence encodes CASSHRGGDNEQFF.

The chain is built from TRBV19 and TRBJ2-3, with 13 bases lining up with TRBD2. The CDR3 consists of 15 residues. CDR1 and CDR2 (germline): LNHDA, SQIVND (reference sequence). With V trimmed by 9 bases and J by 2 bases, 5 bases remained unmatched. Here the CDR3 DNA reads TGTGCCAGCTCGGGACTAGCGGGGCACACAGATACGCAGTATTTT. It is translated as CASSGLAGHTDTQYF. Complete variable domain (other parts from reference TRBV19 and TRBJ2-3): DGGITQSPKYLFRKEGQNVTLSCEQNLNHDAMYWYRQDPGQGLRLIYYSQIVNDFQKGDIAEGYSVSREKKESFPLTVTSAQKNPTAFYLCASSGLAGHTDTQYFGPGTRLTVL.

Written as DNA, the CDR3 is TGCAGCGTTGAAGGTTCGGGTAGCGGGATAATACAGGCGGATACGCAGTATTTT. It yields the protein CSVEGSGSGIIQADTQYF. The chain uses TRBV29-1 and TRBJ2-3; 8 bases map to TRBD2. The junction had 18 bases not matched to a gene; V was cut back by 1 base and J by 6 bases. The CDR3 runs to 18 residues. Germline loops: CDR1 SQVTM, CDR2 ANQGSEA.

CDR3 DNA sequence: TGTGCCAGCAGCCGGGACTCAAACGAGCAGTTCTTC. Amino acid sequence: CASSRDSNEQFF. V usage is TRBV13 and J usage is TRBJ2-1; TRBD2 might be the D (6 bases). CDR3 length: 12 amino acids. Looked up from germline, CDR1 is PRHDT and CDR2 is FYEKMQ (reference sequence). The germline V and J ends were trimmed by 5 bases and 10 bases, with 12 bases remaining between them.

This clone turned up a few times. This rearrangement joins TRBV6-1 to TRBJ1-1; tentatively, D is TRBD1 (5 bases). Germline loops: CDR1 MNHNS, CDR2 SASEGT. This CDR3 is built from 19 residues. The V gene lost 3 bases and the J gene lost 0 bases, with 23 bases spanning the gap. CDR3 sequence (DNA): TGTGCCAGCAGTGAGTCTTATGGGGGGTCTTACCTCTTGAACACTGAAGCTTTCTTT. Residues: CASSESYGGSYLLNTEAFF.

The CDR3 loop reads CASSESPPGGGVNEQFF. In DNA form, the CDR3 reads TGTGCCAGCAGTGAATCTCCCCCGGGAGGAGGGGTCAATGAGCAGTTCTTC. The chain recombines TRBV2 with TRBJ2-1, with 7 bases matching TRBD2. There are 17 residues in the CDR3. V was clipped by 2 bases and J by 6 bases; unmatched bases: 13. Germline values: CDR1 SNHLY, CDR2 FYNNEI.

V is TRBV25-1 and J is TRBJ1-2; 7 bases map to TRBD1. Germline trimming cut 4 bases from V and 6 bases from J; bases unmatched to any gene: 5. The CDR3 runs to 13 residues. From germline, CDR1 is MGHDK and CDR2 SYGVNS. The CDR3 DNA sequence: TGTGCCAGCAGTGGGGGGACAGCTAATGGCTACACCTTC. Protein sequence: CASSGGTANGYTF.

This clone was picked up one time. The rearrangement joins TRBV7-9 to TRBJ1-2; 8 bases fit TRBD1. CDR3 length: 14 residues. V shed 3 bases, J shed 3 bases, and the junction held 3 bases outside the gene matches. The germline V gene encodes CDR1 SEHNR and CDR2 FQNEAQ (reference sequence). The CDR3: CASSFRGPDYGYTF. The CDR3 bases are TGTGCCAGCAGCTTCAGGGGGCCGGACTATGGCTACACCTTC.

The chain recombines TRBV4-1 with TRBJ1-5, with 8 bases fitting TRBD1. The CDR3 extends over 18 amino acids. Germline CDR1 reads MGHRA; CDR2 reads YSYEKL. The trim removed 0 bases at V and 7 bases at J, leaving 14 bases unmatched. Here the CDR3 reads CASSQDMMGQEIPQPQHF. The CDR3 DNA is TGCGCCAGCAGCCAAGATATGATGGGACAGGAGATCCCCCAGCCCCAGCATTTT.

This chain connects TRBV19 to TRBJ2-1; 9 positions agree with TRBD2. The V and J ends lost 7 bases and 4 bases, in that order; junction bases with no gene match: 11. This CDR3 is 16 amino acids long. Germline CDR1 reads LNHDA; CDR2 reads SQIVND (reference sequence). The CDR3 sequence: CASTSTGLASYNEQFF. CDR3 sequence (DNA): TGTGCCAGTACCTCAACGGGACTAGCATCATACAATGAGCAGTTCTTC.

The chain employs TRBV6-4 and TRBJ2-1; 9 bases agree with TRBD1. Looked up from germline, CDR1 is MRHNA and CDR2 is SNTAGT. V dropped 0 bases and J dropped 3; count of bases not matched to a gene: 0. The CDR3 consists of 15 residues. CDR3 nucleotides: TGTGCCAGCAGTGACTCGACAGGGGGCTACAATGAGCAGTTCTTC. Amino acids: CASSDSTGGYNEQFF.